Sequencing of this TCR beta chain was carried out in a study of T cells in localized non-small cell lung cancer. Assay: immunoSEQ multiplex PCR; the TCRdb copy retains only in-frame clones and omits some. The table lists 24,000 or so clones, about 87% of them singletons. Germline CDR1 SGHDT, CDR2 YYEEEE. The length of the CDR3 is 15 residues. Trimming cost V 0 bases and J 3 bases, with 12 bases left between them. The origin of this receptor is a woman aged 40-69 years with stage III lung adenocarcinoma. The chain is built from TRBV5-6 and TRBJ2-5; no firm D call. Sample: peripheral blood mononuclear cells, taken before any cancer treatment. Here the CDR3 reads CASSLARRNKETQYF. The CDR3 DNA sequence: TGTGCCAGCAGCTTGGCCCGGCGGAACAAAGAGACCCAGTACTTC.